The clone carrying this T cell receptor (beta chain) was picked up many times. The CDR3 contains 15 residues. The V segment lost 4 bases and the J segment 4 bases; nucleotides outside the gene matches: 4. The germline V gene has CDR1 KGHDR and CDR2 SFDVKD. This entry comes from a study of T cells in Graves' hyperthyroidism and ophthalmopathy. Using RNA transcripts as the source, TCR beta CDR3 regions were amplified. HTBI primers were used for first-round RT-PCR of the TCR CDR3. Via MiXCR, TCRdb re-called the multiplex PCR reads, giving one row per CDR3 protein. The data contain roughly 300,000 distinct CDR3 sequences, less than 30% of them singletons.

The J gene is TRBJ1-5, the V gene TRBV24-1; 9 nucleotides agree with TRBD1. Material: blood. The source is a man between 40 and 49 years old with Graves' hyperthyroidism that later progressed to Graves' ophthalmopathy. Written as DNA, the CDR3 is TGTGCCACCAGTGAAGCCGGGACAGGGAATCAGCCCCAGCATTTT. Protein: CATSEAGTGNQPQHF.